Each of the 7 T cell receptor beta chains below was sequenced from the same sample in a study of Ad26.COV2.S vaccination and SARS-CoV-2 variants. Stated treatment: 19 received Ad26.COV2.S at low or high dose, single or two shots; roughly five received placebo; per-sample allocation not given. After the first vaccine or placebo injection, samples were drawn on day 63. Sequenced by immunoSEQ multiplex PCR; TCRdb stores in-frame clones only, minus some. The sample lists hundreds of thousands of clones; approximately 90% were seen once. The sequenced sample was peripheral blood, obtained in a trial of Ad26.COV2.S vaccine versus placebo. These TCRs come from a person aged 18 to 65 who received the Ad26.COV2.S COVID-19 vaccine or a placebo.

The chain joins TRBV27 to TRBJ2-1; possibly TRBD1 for D (5 bases). The germline gives CDR1 MNHEY, CDR2 SMNVEV (reference sequence). The CDR3 loop spans 13 amino acids. V lost 6 bases and J 9 bases, leaving 15 bases between the germline ends. The CDR3 DNA sequence: TGTGCCAGCAGCCCTGGGGCGAGAGGTGAGCAGTTCTTC. This encodes CASSPGARGEQFF.

The V gene is TRBV6-2 or TRBV6-3, the J gene TRBJ2-3; 12 bases agree with TRBD1. The CDR3 totals 20 residues. V dropped 7 bases and J dropped 4; count of bases not matched to a gene: 21. The V gene's germline CDR1 is MNHEY and CDR2 SVGEGT. Here the CDR3 reads CASTPNAGTGGMGRPDTQYF. CDR3 sequence (DNA): TGTGCCAGCACCCCAAACGCCGGGACAGGGGGCATGGGGCGTCCAGATACGCAGTATTTT.

The CDR3 DNA sequence: TGCGCCAGCAGCCCGGACTCGGCCGATCAGCCCCAGCATTTT. As protein: CASSPDSADQPQHF. The chain joins TRBV4-1 to TRBJ1-5; unclear D gene. V was clipped by 4 bases and J by 5 bases, with 12 bases between them. This CDR3 region has 14 residues. Germline assignment: CDR1 MGHRA and CDR2 YSYEKL.

This clone occurred once. The chain carries TRBV19 and TRBJ2-7; the match to TRBD1 covers 7 bases. CDR3 length: 11 residues. Germline V lookup: CDR1 LNHDA, CDR2 SQIVND (reference sequence). Germline trimming cut 10 bases from V and 11 bases from J; bases unmatched to any gene: 11. The CDR3 region is CATLSGDSKYF. In DNA form, the CDR3 reads TGTGCCACCCTATCCGGGGACAGCAAGTACTTC.

The CDR3 here is CASSQVNSGGTEQFF. CDR3 bases: TGCGCCAGCAGCCAAGTAAATAGCGGCGGCACCGAGCAGTTCTTC. The rearrangement links TRBV4-3 to TRBJ2-1, with TRBD2 as a possible D gene (6 bases). From germline, CDR1 is LGHNA and CDR2 YSLEER. This CDR3 comprises 15 residues. Trimming left V 1 base short and J 10 bases short, with 17 bases between.

The chain uses TRBV5-1 and TRBJ1-6; a weak D match, TRBD1 (5 bases). The CDR3 runs 16 residues. CDR1 is SGHRS and CDR2 is YFSETQ in the germline V gene. V lost 0 bases, J lost 9 bases, and 16 bases lay in between. The CDR3 loop is CASSLEAGGEFSPLHF. In DNA, the CDR3 is TGCGCCAGCAGCTTGGAAGCCGGGGGTGAATTTTCACCCCTCCACTTT.

This chain joins TRBV7-3 and TRBJ2-7, with D hard to call. V was shortened by 2 bases and J by 1 base, with 9 bases between the two germline ends. The CDR3 loop spans 14 amino acids. Germline V lookup: CDR1 SGHTA, CDR2 FQGTGA. CDR3 region: CASSLDPRSYEQYF. The CDR3 DNA sequence: TGTGCCAGCAGCTTAGACCCCCGGTCCTACGAGCAGTACTTC.